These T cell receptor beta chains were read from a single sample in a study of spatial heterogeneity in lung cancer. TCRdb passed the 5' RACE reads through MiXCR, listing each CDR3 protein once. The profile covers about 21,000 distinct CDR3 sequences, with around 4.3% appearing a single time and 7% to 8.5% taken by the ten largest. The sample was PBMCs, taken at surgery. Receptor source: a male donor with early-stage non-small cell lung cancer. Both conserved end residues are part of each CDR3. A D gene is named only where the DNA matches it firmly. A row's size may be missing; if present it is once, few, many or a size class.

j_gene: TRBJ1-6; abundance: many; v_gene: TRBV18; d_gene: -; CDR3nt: TGTGCCAGCTCAACCGGCCCGACAGATTACAATTCACCCCTCCACTTT; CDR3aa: CASSTGPTDYNSPLHF
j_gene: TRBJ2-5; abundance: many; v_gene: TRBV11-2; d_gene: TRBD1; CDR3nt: TGTGCCAGCAGCTTTAACAGGGGGAACTCGGAGACCCAGTACTTC; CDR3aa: CASSFNRGNSETQYF
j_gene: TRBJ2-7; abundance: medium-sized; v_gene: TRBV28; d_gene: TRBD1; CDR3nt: TGTGCCAGCAGTTTTGCACAGGGGAGCTACGAGCAGTACTTC; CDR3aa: CASSFAQGSYEQYF
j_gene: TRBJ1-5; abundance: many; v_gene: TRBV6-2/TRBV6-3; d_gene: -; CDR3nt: TGTGCCAGCAGTTACCCCAAGGGGCTGAAAAGCAATCAGCCCCAGCATTTT; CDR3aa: CASSYPKGLKSNQPQHF
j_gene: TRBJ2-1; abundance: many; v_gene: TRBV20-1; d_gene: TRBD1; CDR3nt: TGCAGTGTAAACAGGGGATATGAGCAGTTCTTC; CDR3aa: CSVNRGYEQFF
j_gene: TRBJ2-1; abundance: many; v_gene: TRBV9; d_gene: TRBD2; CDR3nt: TGTGCCAGCAGCCGAAACCAGGGACTAGCGGTTGTAAAGGAGCAGTTCTTC; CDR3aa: CASSRNQGLAVVKEQFF
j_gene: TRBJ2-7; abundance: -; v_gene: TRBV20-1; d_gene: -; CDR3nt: TGCAGTGCCACGCGGGATAGCTCCTACGAGCAGTACTTC; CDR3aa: CSATRDSSYEQYF
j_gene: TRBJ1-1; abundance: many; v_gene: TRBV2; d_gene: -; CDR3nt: TGTGCCAGCACAAGGGCGCTGAACACTGAAGCTTTCTTT; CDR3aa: CASTRALNTEAFF
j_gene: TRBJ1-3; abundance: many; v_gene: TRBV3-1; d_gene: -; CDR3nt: TGTGCCAGCAGCCAAGACAGGACTCGGTTCAGAAACACCATATATTTT; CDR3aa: CASSQDRTRFRNTIYF
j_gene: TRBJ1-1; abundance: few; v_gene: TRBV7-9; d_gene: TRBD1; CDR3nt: TGTGCCAGCAGCCAGGGGGCGTCGGTCACTGAAGCTTTCTTT; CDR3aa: CASSQGASVTEAFF
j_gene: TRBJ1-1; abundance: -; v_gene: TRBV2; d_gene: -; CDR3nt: TGTGCCAGCGAAAGACAGGAGAACACTGAAGCTTTCTTT; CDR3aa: CASERQENTEAFF
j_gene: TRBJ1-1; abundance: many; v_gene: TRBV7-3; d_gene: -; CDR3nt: TGTGCCAGCAGCTTAGGGAAGGGGAACACTGAAGCTTTCTTT; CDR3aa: CASSLGKGNTEAFF
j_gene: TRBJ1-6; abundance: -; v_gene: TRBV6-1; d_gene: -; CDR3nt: TGTGCCAGCACCGAGGGACTCAACCTTAATTCACCCCTCCACTTT; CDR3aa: CASTEGLNLNSPLHF
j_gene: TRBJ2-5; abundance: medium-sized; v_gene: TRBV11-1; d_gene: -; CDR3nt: TGTGCCAGCAGTCGGGGTAGGGAAGAGACCCAGTACTTC; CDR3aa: CASSRGREETQYF
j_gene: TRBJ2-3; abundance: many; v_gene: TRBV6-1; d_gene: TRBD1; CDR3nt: TGTGCCAGCAGACAGGGGGGCGGCACAGATACGCAGTATTTT; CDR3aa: CASRQGGGTDTQYF
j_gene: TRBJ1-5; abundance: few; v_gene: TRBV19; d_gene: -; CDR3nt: TGTGCCAGTCGTGAAGGCAGAAACCTTAATCAGCCCCAGCATTTT; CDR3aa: CASREGRNLNQPQHF
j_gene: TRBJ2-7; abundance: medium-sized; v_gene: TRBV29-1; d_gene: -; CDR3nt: TGCAGCGTTATGGGAGCCTACGAGCAGTACTTC; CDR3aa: CSVMGAYEQYF
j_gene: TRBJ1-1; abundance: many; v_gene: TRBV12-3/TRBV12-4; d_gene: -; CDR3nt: TGTGCCAGCAGTCCCCTCCGTGCTGAAGCTTTCTTT; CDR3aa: CASSPLRAEAFF
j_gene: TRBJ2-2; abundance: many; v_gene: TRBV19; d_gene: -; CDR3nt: TGTGCCAGTAGTAAGGCGGGGATTAACACCGGGGAGCTGTTTTTT; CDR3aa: CASSKAGINTGELFF
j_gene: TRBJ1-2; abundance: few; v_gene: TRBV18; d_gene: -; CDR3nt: TGTGCCAGCTCCCCAACCCGGGACGTCGGGGGCTACACCTTC; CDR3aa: CASSPTRDVGGYTF
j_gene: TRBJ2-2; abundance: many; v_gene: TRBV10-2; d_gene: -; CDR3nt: TGCGCCAGCAGTGATACCAACACCGGGGAGCTGTTTTTT; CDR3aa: CASSDTNTGELFF
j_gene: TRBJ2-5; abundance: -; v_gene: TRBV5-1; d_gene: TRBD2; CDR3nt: TGCGCCAGCGCTACCTGGACTAGTCGTGAGACCCAGTACTTC; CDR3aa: CASATWTSRETQYF